This T cell receptor (beta chain) stems from a study of blood T cell repertoires in COVID-19. The CDR3 contains 11 residues. Points on this clone: Its ends do not fully match the called genes, so a read error is possible.

Study processing details: Counts of nucleated cells, estimated from reference gene primer amplification, were obtained. Some clones are missing from TCRdb's copy, which holds only in-frame ones; the method was immunoSEQ multiplex PCR. From that table come the V and J calls and clone size; the DNA was used to work out D and trimming. The sample lists 160,000 or so clones, about 88% occurring once. Material: peripheral blood. The V call is TRBV12-3 or TRBV12-4, the J call TRBJ1-2; no reliable D call. This receptor was obtained from a man aged 40-55 years with acute or convalescent COVID-19. The CDR3 reads CASSFFSQPLF. The CDR3 nucleotides are TGTGCCAGCAGTTTTTTTAGTCAACCTCTTTTC.